This TCR beta chain originates from a study of blood T cell repertoires in COVID-19. Sequencing used immunoSEQ multiplex PCR; TCRdb keeps in-frame clones, though not all of them. The sample carries a few hundred thousand clones, 88% recorded once. The V end was cut by 1 base, the J end by 5 bases, with 9 bases between. CDR1 SGHDT and CDR2 YYEEEE come from the germline V gene. This CDR3 contains 13 residues. The count of this clone is one. The material sequenced was PBMCs or T cells enriched from blood (not recorded which). The rearrangement uses TRBV5-6 and TRBJ2-5; D remains ambiguous. The receptor was derived from a woman aged 18-29 years who had recovered from COVID-19. CDR3 protein: CASSLIQSETQYF. The CDR3 DNA sequence: TGTGCCAGCAGCTTGATACAGAGTGAGACCCAGTACTTC.